Only one count was recorded for the clone carrying this TCR beta chain. When the RNA was reverse transcribed, random hexamers were used with an input of roughly 0.45 to 1 ug. Across 54 Vbeta and 13 Jbeta, immunoSEQ multiplex PCR amplified TCR beta CDR3. Each CDR3 protein is one row after TCRdb ran MiXCR on the immunoSEQ multiplex PCR reads. This table holds over 120,000 distinct CDR3 sequences, roughly 95% found once. This record comes from a study of CD8 T cells in Susac syndrome. TCR beta sequences were obtained from blood CD8+ and CD4+ T cells. The germline CDR1 and CDR2 sequences are LGHDT and YNNKEL (reference sequence). V was clipped by 1 base and J by 7 bases, with 5 bases between them. The CDR3 has 11 amino acids.

Specimen: CD4+ T cells from PBMCs. This receptor was taken from a human donor in good health. The chain uses TRBV3-1 and TRBJ2-7, with D unresolved. The CDR3: CASSQAREQYF. The CDR3 coding sequence is TGTGCCAGCAGCCAAGCGCGTGAGCAGTACTTC.